This TCR beta chain is drawn from a study of CD8 T cells in Susac syndrome. Patients with Susac syndrome met the recently defined diagnostic criteria for definite or probable disease. A quantity of about 0.45 to 1 ug RNA underwent reverse transcription using random hexamers. The amplification used immunoSEQ multiplex PCR on TCR beta CDR3; it spanned 54 Vbeta and 13 Jbeta. MiXCR was run by TCRdb on the immunoSEQ multiplex PCR reads, yielding one entry per CDR3 protein. Among about 130,000 distinct CDR3 sequences listed, around 96% were seen once. There are 14 residues in the CDR3. Germline CDR1 reads KGHDR; CDR2 reads SFDVKD. Trimming cost V 6 bases and J 6 bases, with 14 bases left between them.

The chain employs TRBV24-1 and TRBJ1-3, with a tentative D call TRBD1 (5 bases). The sequence came from a human donor with Susac syndrome. The sequenced sample was CD8+ T cells from PBMCs. The CDR3 region has the DNA TGTGCCACCAGTCCCGGAGGGGCGGAAAACACCATATATTTT. Translated: CATSPGGAENTIYF.